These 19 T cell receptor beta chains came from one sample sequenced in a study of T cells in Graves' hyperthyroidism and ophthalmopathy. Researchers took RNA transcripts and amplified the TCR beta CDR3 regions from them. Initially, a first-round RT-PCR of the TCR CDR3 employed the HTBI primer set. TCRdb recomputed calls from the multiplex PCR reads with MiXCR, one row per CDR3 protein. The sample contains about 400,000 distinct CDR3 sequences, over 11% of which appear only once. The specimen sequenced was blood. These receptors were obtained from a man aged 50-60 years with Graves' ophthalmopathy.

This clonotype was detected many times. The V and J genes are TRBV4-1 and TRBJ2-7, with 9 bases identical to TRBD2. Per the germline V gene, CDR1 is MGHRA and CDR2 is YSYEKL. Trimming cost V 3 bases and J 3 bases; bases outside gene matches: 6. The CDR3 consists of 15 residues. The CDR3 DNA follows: TGCGCCAGCAGCCAGACTGCGGGAGGGGACTACGAGCAGTACTTC. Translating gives CASSQTAGGDYEQYF.

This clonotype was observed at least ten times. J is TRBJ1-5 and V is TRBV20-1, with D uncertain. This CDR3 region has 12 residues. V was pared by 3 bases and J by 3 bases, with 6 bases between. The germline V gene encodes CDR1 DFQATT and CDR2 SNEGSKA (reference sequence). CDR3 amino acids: CSASLPNQPQHF. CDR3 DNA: TGCAGTGCTAGCCTACCCAATCAGCCCCAGCATTTT.

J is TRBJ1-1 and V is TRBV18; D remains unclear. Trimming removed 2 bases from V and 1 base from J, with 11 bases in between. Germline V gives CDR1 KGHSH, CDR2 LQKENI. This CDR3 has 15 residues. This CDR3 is CASSPGIASNTEAFF. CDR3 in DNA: TGTGCCAGCTCACCAGGAATTGCATCGAACACTGAAGCTTTCTTT.

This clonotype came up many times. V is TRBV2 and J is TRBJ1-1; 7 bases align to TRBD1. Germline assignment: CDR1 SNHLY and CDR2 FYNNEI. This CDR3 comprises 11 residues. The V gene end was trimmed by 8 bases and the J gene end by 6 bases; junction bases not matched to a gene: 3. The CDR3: CASGQGAEAFF. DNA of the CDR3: TGTGCCAGCGGCCAGGGGGCTGAAGCTTTCTTT.

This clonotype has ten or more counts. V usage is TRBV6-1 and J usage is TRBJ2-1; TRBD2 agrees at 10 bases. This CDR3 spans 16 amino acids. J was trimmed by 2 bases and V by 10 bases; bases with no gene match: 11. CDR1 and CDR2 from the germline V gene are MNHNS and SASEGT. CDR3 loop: CAIYKGLAVTYNEQFF. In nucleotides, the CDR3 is TGTGCCATCTATAAAGGACTAGCGGTGACCTACAATGAGCAGTTCTTC.

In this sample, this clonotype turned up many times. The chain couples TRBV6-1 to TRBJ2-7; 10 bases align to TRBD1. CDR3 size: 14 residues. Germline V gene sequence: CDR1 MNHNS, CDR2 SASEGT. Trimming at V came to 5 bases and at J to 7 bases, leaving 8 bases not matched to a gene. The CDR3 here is CASSPVGTGVEQYF. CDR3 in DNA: TGTGCCAGCAGTCCGGTCGGGACAGGGGTTGAGCAGTACTTC.

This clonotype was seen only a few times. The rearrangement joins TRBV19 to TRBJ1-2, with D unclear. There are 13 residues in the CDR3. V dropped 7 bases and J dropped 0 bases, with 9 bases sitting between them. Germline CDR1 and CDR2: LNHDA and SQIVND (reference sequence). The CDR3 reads CASNDGANYGYTF. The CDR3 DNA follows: TGTGCCAGTAATGACGGCGCTAACTATGGCTACACCTTC.

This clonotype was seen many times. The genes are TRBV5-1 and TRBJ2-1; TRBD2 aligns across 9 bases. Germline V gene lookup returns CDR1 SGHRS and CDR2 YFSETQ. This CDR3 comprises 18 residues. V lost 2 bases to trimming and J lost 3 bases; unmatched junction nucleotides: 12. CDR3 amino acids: CASSFLGLASTSYNEQFF. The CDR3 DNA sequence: TGCGCCAGCAGCTTCCTAGGACTAGCGAGCACTAGCTACAATGAGCAGTTCTTC.

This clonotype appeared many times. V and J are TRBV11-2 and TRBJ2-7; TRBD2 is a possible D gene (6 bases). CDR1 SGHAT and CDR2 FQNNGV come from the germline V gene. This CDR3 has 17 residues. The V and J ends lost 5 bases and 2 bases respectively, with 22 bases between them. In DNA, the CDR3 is TGTGCCAGCAGCAAACCCGGCGGTAGCGGAATTCCCTACGAGCAGTACTTC. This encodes CASSKPGGSGIPYEQYF.

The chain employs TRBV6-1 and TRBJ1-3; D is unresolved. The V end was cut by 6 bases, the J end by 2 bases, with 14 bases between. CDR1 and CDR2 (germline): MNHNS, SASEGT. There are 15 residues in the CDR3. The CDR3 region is CASREGGYTGNTIYF. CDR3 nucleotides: TGTGCCAGCAGGGAGGGAGGTTATACTGGAAACACCATATATTTT.

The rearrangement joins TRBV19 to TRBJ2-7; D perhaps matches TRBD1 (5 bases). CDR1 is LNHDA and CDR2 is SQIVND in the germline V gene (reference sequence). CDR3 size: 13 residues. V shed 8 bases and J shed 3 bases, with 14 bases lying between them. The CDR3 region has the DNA TGTGCCAGTTGGGGCGACAGAAACTACGAGCAGTACTTC. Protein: CASWGDRNYEQYF.

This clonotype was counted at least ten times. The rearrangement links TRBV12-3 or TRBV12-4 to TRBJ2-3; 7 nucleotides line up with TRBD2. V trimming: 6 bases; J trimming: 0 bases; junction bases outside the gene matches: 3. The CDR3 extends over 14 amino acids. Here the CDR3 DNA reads TGTGCCAGCAGAGGGACTACTAGCACAGATACGCAGTATTTT. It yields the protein CASRGTTSTDTQYF.

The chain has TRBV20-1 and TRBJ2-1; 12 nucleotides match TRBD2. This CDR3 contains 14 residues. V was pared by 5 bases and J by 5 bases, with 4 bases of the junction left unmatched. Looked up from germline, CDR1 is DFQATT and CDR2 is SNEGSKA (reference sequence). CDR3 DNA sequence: TGCAGTGCTGGAGGGACTAGCGGGCACAATGAGCAGTTCTTC. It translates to CSAGGTSGHNEQFF.

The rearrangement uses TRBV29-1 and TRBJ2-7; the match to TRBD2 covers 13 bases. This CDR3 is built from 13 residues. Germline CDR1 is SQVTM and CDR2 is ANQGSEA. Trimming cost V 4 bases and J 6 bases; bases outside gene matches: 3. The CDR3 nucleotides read TGCAGCGTTGGGGGACTAGCGGGACGCGAGCAGTACTTC. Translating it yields CSVGGLAGREQYF.

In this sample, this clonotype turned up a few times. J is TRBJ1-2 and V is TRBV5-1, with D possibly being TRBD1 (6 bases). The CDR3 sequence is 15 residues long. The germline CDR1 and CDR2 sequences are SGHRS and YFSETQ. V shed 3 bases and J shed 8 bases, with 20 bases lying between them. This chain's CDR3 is CASSSGGQGFGGYTF. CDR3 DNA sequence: TGCGCCAGCAGCTCGGGGGGGCAGGGGTTCGGCGGCTACACCTTC.

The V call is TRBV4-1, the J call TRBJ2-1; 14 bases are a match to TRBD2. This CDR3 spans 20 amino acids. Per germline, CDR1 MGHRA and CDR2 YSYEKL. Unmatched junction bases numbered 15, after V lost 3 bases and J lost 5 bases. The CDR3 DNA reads TGCGCCAGCAGCCAGGGCGGGGGACTAGCGGGAGTTGGGGGTGACAATGAGCAGTTCTTC. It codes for CASSQGGGLAGVGGDNEQFF.

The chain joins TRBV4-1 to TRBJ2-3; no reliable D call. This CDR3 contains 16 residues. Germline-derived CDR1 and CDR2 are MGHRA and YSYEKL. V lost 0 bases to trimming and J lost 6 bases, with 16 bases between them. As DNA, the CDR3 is TGCGCCAGCAGCCAAGATCTATATCGTTCCGGGGATACGCAGTATTTT. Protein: CASSQDLYRSGDTQYF.

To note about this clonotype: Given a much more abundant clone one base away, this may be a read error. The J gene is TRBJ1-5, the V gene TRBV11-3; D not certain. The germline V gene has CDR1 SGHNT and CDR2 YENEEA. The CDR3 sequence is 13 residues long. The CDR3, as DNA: TGTGCCATCAGCTTTGACCAGAGGCAGCCCCAGCATTTT. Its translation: CAISFDQRQPQHF.

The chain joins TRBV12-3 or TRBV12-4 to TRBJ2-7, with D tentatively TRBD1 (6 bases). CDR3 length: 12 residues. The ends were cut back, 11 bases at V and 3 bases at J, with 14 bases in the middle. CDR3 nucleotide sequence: TGTGCCTGCACAGGACAGCTCTACGAGCAGTACTTC. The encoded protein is CACTGQLYEQYF.